The sequence of this TCR beta chain was determined in a study of T cell responses to AZD1222 COVID-19 vaccine. Study as a whole: Pooled samples include second doses given at about 4 or 12 weeks.

Clones were read by immunoSEQ multiplex PCR, and TCRdb kept only the in-frame ones, dropping some. The sample contains some 120,000 clones, less than 95% of which appear only once. The germline gives CDR1 SGHRS, CDR2 YFSETQ. The CDR3 is 17 residues long. J lost 3 bases, V lost 0 bases, and 7 bases had no gene match. The V call is TRBV5-1, the J call TRBJ2-2; 8 nucleotides line up with TRBD1. The specimen was peripheral blood, collected on day 0 of AZD1222 vaccination. The clonotype comes from an adult in good health. CDR3 sequence: CASSLENRGKDTGELFF. CDR3 DNA sequence: TGCGCCAGCAGCTTGGAAAACAGGGGGAAAGACACCGGGGAGCTGTTTTTT.